This T cell receptor (beta chain) originates from a study of quantifying T cell responses using KT2 cells. The overall study: RNA was reverse transcribed with TCR alpha and beta constant-region primers. Under optimum conditions, T4 ligation efficiency was estimated at more than 8.5%. The second PCR was a qPCR stopped at a predetermined fluorescence threshold. Study findings and constraints: KT2 clone alpha and beta sequence counts scaled linearly with input KT2 cell number.

With respect to this clonotype: The target antigen is unknown.

Known numbers of the T cell clone KT2 were added to PBMC. The cDNA 3' end received a ligated oligonucleotide with a UMI. An equimolar mix of RC1.1 and RC1.2 primed the beta chain across TRBC1 and TRBC2. MiXCR was run by TCRdb on the UMI-ligation and nested PCR reads, yielding one entry per CDR3 protein. The sample lists about 33,000 distinct CDR3 sequences, 9% to 12% seen once, with 8.5% to 10% in the top ten. The V gene's germline CDR1 is MDHEN and CDR2 SYDVKM. With 6 bases removed from V and 7 bases from J, the gap between germline ends came to 22 bases. CDR3 length equals 15 residues. The receptor's source is a human donor. The specimen sequenced was PBMCs spiked with cells of the T cell clone KT2. The V call is TRBV28, the J call TRBJ2-7; tentatively, D is TRBD1 or TRBD2 (6 bases each). The CDR3 DNA sequence: TGTGCCAGCAGCCTACCGGGAGCTGAAGGGGGAGAGCAGTACTTC. Protein product: CASSLPGAEGGEQYF.